The 8 T cell receptor beta chains below come from one sample, sequenced in a study of metastatic and nonmetastatic thyroid tumors. Patients underwent thyroid surgery, and none had received any treatment before it. From the PCR reads, TCRdb re-called clones with MiXCR. The sample shows some 28,000 clones, roughly 15% of them seen only once. Sample: blood. The receptors stem from a female donor with papillary thyroid cancer or a benign thyroid nodule (not recorded which). Some clones in this sample may be carry-over from other donors' samples.

This chain uses TRBV11-2 with TRBJ1-1; D might be TRBD1 (6 bases). Trimming removed 5 bases from V and 11 bases from J, with 21 bases in between. Germline V gives CDR1 SGHAT, CDR2 FQNNGV. The CDR3 loop spans 14 amino acids. The CDR3 spells CASSHSDRRGKAFF. The CDR3 DNA sequence: TGTGCCAGCAGCCACTCTGACAGGCGGGGTAAGGCTTTCTTT.

DNA of the CDR3: TGTGCCAGCAGCTTGGGGAGAAACACTGAAGCTTTCTTT. This codes for CASSLGRNTEAFF. The gene calls are TRBV11-2 and TRBJ1-1; D unresolved. Germline values: CDR1 SGHAT, CDR2 FQNNGV. The CDR3 spans 13 residues. V was shortened by 3 bases and J by 2 bases, with 7 bases between the two germline ends.

Ten or more counts support this clone. The chain recombines TRBV6-5 with TRBJ2-7; 7 bases map to TRBD1. The CDR3 runs to 14 residues. The germline V gene has CDR1 MNHEY and CDR2 SVGAGI. Germline trimming cut 1 base from V and 6 bases from J; bases unmatched to any gene: 6. CDR3 protein: CASSYWLSGGEQYF. The CDR3 nucleotides are TGTGCCAGCAGTTACTGGCTATCAGGGGGCGAGCAGTACTTC.

Regarding this clone: A read error may explain this, as a much larger clone is one base away. Likely a read error: the CDR3 ends without its conserved phenylalanine or tryptophan. V and J are TRBV15 and TRBJ1-5; maybe TRBD1 (5 bases). Trimming removed 5 bases at V and 7 bases at J, with 12 bases between. Germline V CDR1 and CDR2: LNHNV, YYDKDF (reference sequence). The CDR3 covers 13 residues. CDR3 sequence (DNA): TGTGCCACCAGCCCTAAGGGACGGCAGCCCCAGCATTCT. Translation: CATSPKGRQPQHS.

The rearrangement uses TRBV20-1 and TRBJ2-1, with D maybe TRBD2 (6 bases). Trimming shortened V by 6 bases and J by 6 bases, and 18 bases separated the two germline ends. This CDR3 contains 14 residues. Germline V lookup: CDR1 DFQATT, CDR2 SNEGSKA (reference sequence). CDR3 residues: CSASGVREPNEQFF. As DNA, the CDR3 is TGCAGTGCCTCCGGAGTACGGGAGCCCAATGAGCAGTTCTTC.

This clone was picked up many times. The genes are TRBV4-2 and TRBJ2-3; 8 nucleotides agree with TRBD2. The CDR3 runs 16 residues. CDR1 is LGHNA, CDR2 YNFKEQ, per germline. With V trimmed by 4 bases and J by 2 bases, 8 bases remained unmatched. The CDR3 bases are TGTGCCAGCAGCCCGAACGGGAGGGGGTTCACAGATACGCAGTATTTT. Translating gives CASSPNGRGFTDTQYF.

This clone was picked up many times. The gene calls are TRBV5-1 and TRBJ1-2; D is unclear. Germline V gene data show CDR1 as SGHRS and CDR2 as YFSETQ. The CDR3 runs to 19 residues. V was clipped by 1 base and J by 3 bases, with 25 bases between them. CDR3 DNA sequence: TGCGCCAGCAGCTTGTCTGGTCTAGGGTGGTTAGAGCGTGACTATGGCTACACCTTC. It codes for CASSLSGLGWLERDYGYTF.

This clone is medium-sized in the sample. The CDR3 reads CASSLEGRAGTF. Written as DNA, the CDR3 is TGTGCCAGCAGTTTGGAGGGGCGTGCGGGGACCTTC. The V gene is TRBV28, the J gene TRBJ1-2; tentatively, D is TRBD1 (5 bases). Germline CDR1 reads MDHEN; CDR2 reads SYDVKM. V gave up 3 bases and J gave up 14 bases, with 16 bases separating them. The CDR3 has 12 residues.